This T cell receptor (beta chain) was identified in a study of shared clonotypes between healthy human individuals. Study-wide background: For every donor, three CD4 naive, three CD4 memory, two CD8 naive and one CD8 memory plates were used. Findings and caveats of the study: Between a handful of donors, naive CD4 clonotypes were shared at a level of about 5%.

Original processing methods: ImmunoSEQ output held junction-only sequences without quality scores, so filtering differed. Generated by immunoSEQ multiplex PCR, the TCRdb table keeps only in-frame clones and is missing some. V and J calls and clone size are those listed in that table; D and trimming were worked out from the DNA. The sample includes fewer than 400,000 clones, over 65% of them seen just once. Splitting of CD4+ cells produced CD45RA+ naive and CD45RA-negative memory subsets. In regard to this clone: Antigen specificity is unknown.

V was cut by 0 bases and J by 7 bases, with 15 bases left in between. There are 15 residues in the CDR3. Germline V gives CDR1 SGHAT, CDR2 FQNNGV. The sequencing input was memory CD4+ T cells sorted from blood. Stated subset: CD45RA-negative fraction. The chain uses TRBV11-2 and TRBJ1-2, with D possibly matching TRBD1 (5 bases). The receptor's source is a man aged 25-45 years in good health. CDR3 DNA sequence: TGTGCCAGCAGCTTAGATACAGGAAAGACGGGTGGCTACACCTTC. It encodes CASSLDTGKTGGYTF.